This T cell receptor (beta chain) was profiled in a study of human thymus T cells. Study findings and constraints: In thymic and blood repertoires alike, V and J usage looked biased.

Generated by immunoSEQ multiplex PCR, the TCRdb table keeps only in-frame clones and is missing some. The sample contains 40,000 to 45,000 clones, about 93% of which appear only once. V lost 7 bases, J lost 0 bases, and 3 bases stayed unmatched. The CDR3 runs 15 residues. The germline gives CDR1 SNHLY, CDR2 FYNNEI. About this clone: The antigen is unknown.

Serving as donors were healthy Finnish infants, each of whom was having open corrective surgery for congenital heart defects. Half of the eight donors gave roughly 0.45-1 mL blood during surgery. No fixed cell number was used; all available blood leukocytes supplied DNA. The sequencing input was blood. V and J are TRBV2 and TRBJ1-5; 10 nucleotides match TRBD1. The clonotype originates from a boy less than two years old with a congenital heart defect but otherwise immunologically healthy. The CDR3 region has the DNA TGTGCCAGCACTGACAGGGGGCGTAGCAATCAGCCCCAGCATTTT. This translates into CASTDRGRSNQPQHF.